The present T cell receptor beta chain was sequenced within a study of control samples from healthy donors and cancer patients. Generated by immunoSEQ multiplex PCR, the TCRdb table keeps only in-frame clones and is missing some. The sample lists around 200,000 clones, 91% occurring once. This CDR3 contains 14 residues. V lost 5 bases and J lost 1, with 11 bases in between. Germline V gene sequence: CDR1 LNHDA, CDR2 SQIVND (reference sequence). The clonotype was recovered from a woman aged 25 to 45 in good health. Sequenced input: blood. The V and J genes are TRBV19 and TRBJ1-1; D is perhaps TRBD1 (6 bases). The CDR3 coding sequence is TGTGCCAGTAGTTTAGTAGGGGGGAACACTGAAGCTTTCTTT. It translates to CASSLVGGNTEAFF.